Below, 16 T cell receptor beta chains from the same sample are listed, as sequenced in a study of T cells in Graves' hyperthyroidism and ophthalmopathy. Amplification of TCR beta CDR3 regions was performed using RNA transcripts as template. Researchers ran a first-round RT-PCR on the TCR CDR3 using the HTBI primer set. TCRdb re-analysed the multiplex PCR reads in MiXCR, keeping a single row per CDR3 protein. Counted here are a few hundred thousand distinct CDR3 sequences, approximately 13% occurring once; the ten biggest clones make up 5.3%. Sequences were obtained from blood. The receptors were sampled from a woman younger than 35 with Graves' hyperthyroidism.

This clonotype was seen at least ten times. The chain couples TRBV11-2 to TRBJ2-3, with TRBD2 matching over 7 bases. There are 15 residues in the CDR3. The J segment lost 5 bases and the V segment lost 5 bases, leaving 10 bases of the junction unmatched. The germline V gene has CDR1 SGHAT and CDR2 FQNNGV. The DNA for the CDR3 is TGTGCCAGCAGCAATTGGGGGGGGGTCGGAGATACGCAGTATTTT. It encodes CASSNWGGVGDTQYF.

This clonotype was detected ten times or more. This sequence joins TRBV6-2 or TRBV6-3 and TRBJ2-7, with TRBD2 matching 7 bases. Losses at the gene ends were 7 bases for V and 6 bases for J; bases not matched to a gene: 12. The CDR3 is 14 residues long. CDR1 MNHEY and CDR2 SVGEGT come from the germline V gene. Here the CDR3 reads CASNLGLEKSEQYF. CDR3 DNA sequence: TGTGCCAGCAACCTTGGACTAGAGAAGAGCGAGCAGTACTTC.

The table lists this clonotype with many counts. This sequence joins TRBV10-1 and TRBJ2-7, with D perhaps assigned TRBD1 or TRBD2 (5 bases each). V dropped 3 bases and J dropped 2 bases, with 17 bases sitting between them. CDR3 length: 16 residues. The V gene's germline CDR1 is WNHNN and CDR2 SYGVQD (reference sequence). The CDR3 spells CASSDPKGDPTYEQYF. Written as DNA, the CDR3 is TGCGCCAGCAGTGACCCTAAAGGGGACCCTACCTACGAGCAGTACTTC.

This clonotype was seen at least ten times. The chain combines TRBV6-1 with TRBJ1-5; TRBD1 aligns across 7 bases. Germline-derived CDR1 and CDR2 are MNHNS and SASEGT. The CDR3 length is 16 residues. Unmatched junction bases numbered 6, after V lost 4 bases and J lost 0 bases. The CDR3 coding sequence is TGTGCCAGCAGTGTTGTCGGGACAGATAGCAATCAGCCCCAGCATTTT. Its protein is CASSVVGTDSNQPQHF.

This clonotype has a handful of counts. The chain links TRBV28 to TRBJ2-5; a weak D match, TRBD1 (6 bases). The CDR3 has 14 residues. Trimming shortened V by 4 bases and J by 5 bases, and 14 bases separated the two germline ends. CDR1 and CDR2 (germline): MDHEN, SYDVKM. The CDR3: CASSSQGFAETQYF. For the CDR3, the DNA is TGTGCCAGCAGTTCACAGGGTTTTGCGGAGACCCAGTACTTC.

The V call is TRBV24-1, the J call TRBJ2-3; D not resolved. The germline CDR1 and CDR2 sequences are KGHDR and SFDVKD. CDR3 length: 19 amino acids. V was trimmed by 2 bases and J by 2 bases, leaving 22 bases between them. The CDR3 DNA sequence: TGTGCCACCAGTGATTCGAACCCAATAAGACTTACTGTCACAGATACGCAGTATTTT. Encoded protein: CATSDSNPIRLTVTDTQYF.

There are many counts of this clonotype. At one boundary the junction diverges from the germline segment, which might be a read error. The chain couples TRBV28 to TRBJ2-5; 9 nucleotides align to TRBD2. CDR3 size: 12 residues. CDR1 and CDR2 from the germline V gene are MDHEN and SYDVKM. CDR3 DNA sequence: TGCGCCGCAGCGGGAGGCGTGGAGACCCAGTACTTC. Protein sequence: CAAAGGVETQYF.

The J gene is TRBJ1-4, the V gene TRBV29-1; no clear D. The CDR3 spans 13 residues. Trimming took 5 bases from V and 0 from J, leaving 7 bases between them. Germline V CDR1 and CDR2: SQVTM, ANQGSEA. For the CDR3, the DNA is TGCAGCGTTTATGGAGCAACTAATGAAAAACTGTTTTTT. Residues: CSVYGATNEKLFF. Variable domain in full (rest from reference TRBV29-1 and TRBJ1-4): SAVISQKPSRDICQRGTSLTIQCQVDSQVTMMFWYRQQPGQSLTLIATANQGSEATYESGFVIDKFPISRPNLTFSTLTVSNMSPEDSSIYLCSVYGATNEKLFFGSGTQLSVL.

The chain's CDR3 is CASSRRSDRGLYGYTF. CDR3 bases: TGTGCCAGCAGCCGACGGAGTGACAGGGGCCTCTATGGCTACACCTTC. The chain carries TRBV7-2 and TRBJ1-2, with 8 bases identical to TRBD1. V lost 5 bases, J lost 4 bases, and 12 bases stayed unmatched. The CDR3 covers 16 residues. Germline assignment: CDR1 SGHTA and CDR2 FQGNSA. The variable domain in full, with the rest retrieved from reference TRBV7-2 and TRBJ1-2, is GAGVSQSPSNKVTEKGKDVELRCDPISGHTALYWYRQSLGQGLEFLIYFQGNSAPDKSGLPSDRFSAERTGGSVSTLTIQRTQQEDSAVYLCASSRRSDRGLYGYTFGSGTRLTVV.

This clonotype was counted ten times or more. The J gene is TRBJ2-3, the V gene TRBV12-3 or TRBV12-4; 12 nucleotides agree with TRBD2. The ends lost 6 bases at V and 2 bases at J; junction bases unmatched: 9. The CDR3 is 17 amino acids. The CDR3 DNA sequence: TGTGCCAGCAGACAACTAGCGGGAGGTTATTCCACAGATACGCAGTATTTT. Protein product: CASRQLAGGYSTDTQYF.

The chain recombines TRBV12-3 or TRBV12-4 with TRBJ2-1, with 13 bases matching TRBD2. V dropped 7 bases and J dropped 6; count of bases not matched to a gene: 12. This CDR3 contains 17 residues. CDR3 sequence (DNA): TGTGCCAGCAATCTGGGGACTAGCGGGATGAGGTTCAATGAGCAGTTCTTC. This translates into CASNLGTSGMRFNEQFF.

Many counts were recorded for this clonotype. The J gene is TRBJ1-3, the V gene TRBV28, with D perhaps matching TRBD1 (5 bases). The germline CDR1 and CDR2 sequences are MDHEN and SYDVKM. This CDR3 contains 14 residues. Trimming removed 5 bases at V and 4 bases at J, with 12 bases between. CDR3 loop: CASSLPGQGNTIYF. The CDR3 DNA is TGTGCCAGCAGTCTACCTGGACAAGGAAACACCATATATTTT.

This clonotype occurred many times. The V call is TRBV27, the J call TRBJ2-3; 11 nucleotides agree with TRBD2. Germline trimming cut 3 bases from V and 6 bases from J; bases unmatched to any gene: 8. The CDR3 runs 16 residues. Per the germline V gene, CDR1 is MNHEY and CDR2 is SMNVEV (reference sequence). This chain's CDR3 is CASSFLLAGVVDTQYF. CDR3 nucleotide sequence: TGTGCCAGCAGTTTCCTACTAGCGGGAGTGGTGGATACGCAGTATTTT.

This clonotype was recorded at least ten times. The rearrangement joins TRBV27 to TRBJ2-7; D tentatively fits TRBD1 or TRBD2 (5 bases each). This CDR3 is built from 14 residues. V was shortened by 6 bases and J by 3 bases, with 15 bases between the two germline ends. The germline gives CDR1 MNHEY, CDR2 SMNVEV (reference sequence). The CDR3 DNA follows: TGTGCCAGCAGGGGACCAACTTGGGGCTACGAGCAGTACTTC. Its translation: CASRGPTWGYEQYF.

On this clonotype itself: Germline is not matched at one junction end, which may reflect a read error. The chain is built from TRBV12-3 or TRBV12-4 and TRBJ1-2; TRBD1 matches 7 bases. The CDR3 extends over 12 amino acids. DNA of the CDR3: TGTGCCAGCAGGTTAGGGGGACAGGGCTACACCTTC. This sequence encodes CASRLGGQGYTF.

This clonotype came up many times. The chain has TRBV12-3 or TRBV12-4 and TRBJ2-7; D remains ambiguous. The CDR3 contains 15 residues. V gave up 1 base and J gave up 1 base, with 11 bases separating them. DNA of the CDR3: TGTGCCAGCAGTTTAGGCCTGTTATTATCCTACGAGCAGTACTTC. Translation: CASSLGLLLSYEQYF.